The sequence of this T cell receptor (beta chain) was determined in a study of cytomegalovirus exposure and HLA in healthy donors. The CDR3 consists of 17 residues. Losses at the gene ends were 6 bases for V and 2 bases for J; bases not matched to a gene: 16. The V gene's germline CDR1 is ENHRY and CDR2 SYGVKD. The primer mix had 60 Vbeta and 13 Jbeta primers. Profiling relied on immunoSEQ multiplex PCR, and the TCRdb table lists in-frame clones only, not all of them. The sample carries around 170,000 clones, approximately 71% recorded once. Worth noting for this clone: The antigen remains unidentified.

Study-wide findings and caveats: In a later analysis, at a false discovery rate of 0.05, 15,000 to 20,000 TCR beta sequences matched HLA alleles.

This sequence was found in a girl under 18 in good health and CMV-seronegative. The sample taken for sequencing was PBMCs. The chain links TRBV10-3 to TRBJ2-7, with 7 nucleotides matching TRBD1. The CDR3 spells CAISNHDLAGGTYEQYF. The DNA for the CDR3 is TGTGCCATCAGCAACCACGACCTGGCAGGGGGAACCTACGAGCAGTACTTC.